This TCR beta chain was recorded in a study of beta chain features in type 1 diabetes. Study context: Over all samples combined, 107,917,701 sorted cells were examined.

The entirety of the isolated RNA underwent reverse transcription, so expressed TCRB transcripts were sequenced. Sequencing used immunoSEQ multiplex PCR; TCRdb keeps in-frame clones, though not all of them. This table has roughly 15,000 clones, about 70% appearing once. Study results and limitations: Naive, central memory and Treg TCRB repertoires appeared more alike in patients than in healthy donors. All four CD4+ subsets from Type 1 diabetes patients carried moderately but significantly shorter TCRB CDR3s. Highly expressing activated T cells could be over-counted with a cDNA template. Amplification by PCR could prefer shorter templates, with the same effect in patients and controls.

The CDR3 loop spans 15 amino acids. Trimming took off 2 bases at V and 7 bases at J, with 14 bases between the two ends. Germline values: CDR1 KGHSH, CDR2 LQKENI. Remarks on this clone: Its matching antigen is unknown.

The chain carries TRBV18 and TRBJ1-4; D possibly corresponds to TRBD1 (6 bases). This TCR derives from a man aged 30-40 years with type 1 diabetes. The sequenced sample consisted of stem cell memory CD4+ T cells from blood. DNA of the CDR3: TGTGCCAGCTCACCATCAATGGACAGAGCTGAAAAACTGTTTTTT. Amino acids: CASSPSMDRAEKLFF.